This T cell receptor beta chain was sequenced for a study of blood T cell repertoires in COVID-19. Study information: PBMCs, B-cell-depleted T cells, or T cells were the source of the cDNA or gDNA that made up the material.

The junction had 11 bases not matched to a gene; V was cut back by 6 bases and J by 7 bases. Germline CDR1 is MNHEY and CDR2 is SVGAGI. This CDR3 has 14 residues. Clinical history as reported by participants underpinned cohort assignment. Those designated as exposed participants met a COVID-19 case within 2 weeks before study entry. In the source study's methods: Estimated nucleated cell counts came from reference gene primer amplification. TCRdb's copy holds only in-frame clones and misses some; the assay was immunoSEQ multiplex PCR. From that table come the V and J calls and clone size; the DNA was used to work out D and trimming. The repertoire holds approximately 220,000 clones, with 86% as singletons.

The chain has TRBV6-5 and TRBJ2-7, with 8 bases identical to TRBD2. The receptor was isolated from a young woman who had been exposed to COVID-19. Sample: PBMCs or T cells enriched from blood (not recorded which). The CDR3 bases are TGTGCCAGCAGGGCTTCGGGGGGGCCGGTTGAGCAGTACTTC. Its protein is CASRASGGPVEQYF.